This is a list of T cell receptor beta chains from one sample in a study of graft-versus-host responses after intestinal transplantation. Antigens of these TCRs are unknown. Here immunoSEQ multiplex PCR was the method, and the copy in TCRdb shows in-frame clones only, minus some. The sample lists 75,000 to 100,000 clones, approximately 92% occurring once. The source material was unstimulated CD8+ T cells sorted from spleen or lymph node cells, sampled before intestinal transplant. These receptor sequences come from a human donor who received an intestinal transplant. Both conserved end residues are part of each CDR3. The D gene is left open where the match is weak. For some rows the clone size is stated as once, few or many, or as a class when expanded; others skip it.

d_gene: -; abundance: -; v_gene: TRBV2; j_gene: TRBJ2-7; CDR3aa: CASREFPSYRVGEQYF; CDR3nt: TGTGCCAGCAGGGAATTCCCCTCCTACAGGGTTGGCGAGCAGTACTTC
d_gene: -; abundance: -; v_gene: TRBV19; j_gene: TRBJ2-2; CDR3aa: CASKEGELFF; CDR3nt: TGTGCCAGTAAAGAGGGGGAGCTGTTTTTT
d_gene: TRBD1; abundance: -; v_gene: TRBV19; j_gene: TRBJ1-4; CDR3aa: CASSIWDSNEKLFF; CDR3nt: TGTGCCAGTAGTATTTGGGACAGTAATGAAAAACTGTTTTTT
d_gene: TRBD1; abundance: -; v_gene: TRBV5-1; j_gene: TRBJ1-1; CDR3aa: CASSPGTGLTEAFF; CDR3nt: TGCGCCAGCAGCCCCGGGACAGGGCTCACTGAAGCTTTCTTT
d_gene: TRBD1; abundance: -; v_gene: TRBV7-8; j_gene: TRBJ1-4; CDR3aa: CASSPSPGTGGPTNEKLFF; CDR3nt: TGTGCCAGCAGCCCCAGCCCCGGGACAGGGGGCCCTACTAATGAAAAACTGTTTTTT
d_gene: TRBD1; abundance: -; v_gene: TRBV19; j_gene: TRBJ2-1; CDR3aa: CASSPGGSYNEQFF; CDR3nt: TGTGCCAGTAGCCCAGGGGGCTCCTACAATGAGCAGTTCTTC
d_gene: TRBD1; abundance: -; v_gene: TRBV11-2; j_gene: TRBJ2-7; CDR3aa: CASSSGQGVLGEQYF; CDR3nt: TGTGCCAGCAGCTCAGGACAGGGGGTCCTCGGAGAGCAGTACTTC
d_gene: TRBD1; abundance: -; v_gene: TRBV11-3; j_gene: TRBJ1-4; CDR3aa: CASSPGDSNEKLFF; CDR3nt: TGTGCCAGCAGCCCCGGGGACAGTAATGAAAAACTGTTTTTT
d_gene: TRBD2; abundance: -; v_gene: TRBV27; j_gene: TRBJ2-1; CDR3aa: CASSVLAGGPNEQFF; CDR3nt: TGTGCCAGCAGTGTCCTAGCGGGAGGACCCAATGAGCAGTTCTTC
d_gene: -; abundance: once; v_gene: TRBV30; j_gene: TRBJ1-6; CDR3aa: CAWSVSGGRSPLHF; CDR3nt: TGTGCCTGGAGTGTTTCGGGGGGACGGTCACCCCTCCACTTT